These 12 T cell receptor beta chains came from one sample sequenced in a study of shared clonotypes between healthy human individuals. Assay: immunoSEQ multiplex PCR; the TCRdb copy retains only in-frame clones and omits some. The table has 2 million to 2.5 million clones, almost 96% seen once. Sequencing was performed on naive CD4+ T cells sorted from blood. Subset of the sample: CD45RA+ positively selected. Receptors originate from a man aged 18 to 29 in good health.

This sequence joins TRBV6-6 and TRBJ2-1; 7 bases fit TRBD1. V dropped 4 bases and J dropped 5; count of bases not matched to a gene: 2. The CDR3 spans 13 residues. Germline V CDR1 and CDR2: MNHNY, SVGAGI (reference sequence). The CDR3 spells CASSWGTDNEQFF. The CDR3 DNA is TGTGCCAGCAGTTGGGGGACAGACAATGAGCAGTTCTTC.

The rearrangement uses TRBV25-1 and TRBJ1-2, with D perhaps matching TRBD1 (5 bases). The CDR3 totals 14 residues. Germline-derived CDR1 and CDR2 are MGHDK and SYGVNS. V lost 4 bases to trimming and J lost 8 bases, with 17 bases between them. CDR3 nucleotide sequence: TGTGCCAGCAGTGCTGAACCGGGACTCTACGGCTACACCTTC. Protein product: CASSAEPGLYGYTF.

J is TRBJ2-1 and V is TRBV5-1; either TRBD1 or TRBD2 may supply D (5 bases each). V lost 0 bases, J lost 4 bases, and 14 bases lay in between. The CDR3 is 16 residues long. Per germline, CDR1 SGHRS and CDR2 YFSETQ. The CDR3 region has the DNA TGCGCCAGCAGCTTGGCCGAGGGGCCCCCTTACAATGAGCAGTTCTTC. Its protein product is CASSLAEGPPYNEQFF.

The CDR3 DNA sequence: TGTGCCAGTCACAGGGGGCTTAATTCACCCCTCCACTTT. Amino acid sequence: CASHRGLNSPLHF. The V and J genes are TRBV6-1 and TRBJ1-6; 9 bases are shared with TRBD1. The germline V gene has CDR1 MNHNS and CDR2 SASEGT. V was pared by 9 bases and J by 6 bases, with 3 bases of the junction left unmatched. The CDR3 consists of 13 residues.

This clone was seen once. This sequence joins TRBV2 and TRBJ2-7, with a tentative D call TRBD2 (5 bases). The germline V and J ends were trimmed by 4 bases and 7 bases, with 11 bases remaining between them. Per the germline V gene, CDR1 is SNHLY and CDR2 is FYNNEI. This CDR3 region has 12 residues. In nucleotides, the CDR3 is TGTGCCAGCAGTGGACGCCGGGAAGAGCAGTACTTC. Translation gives CASSGRREEQYF. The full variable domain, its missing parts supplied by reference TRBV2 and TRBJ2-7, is EPEVTQTPSHQVTQMGQEVILRCVPISNHLYFYWYRQILGQKVEFLVSFYNNEISEKSEIFDDQFSVERPDGSNFTLKIRSTKLEDSAMYFCASSGRREEQYFGPGTRLTVT.

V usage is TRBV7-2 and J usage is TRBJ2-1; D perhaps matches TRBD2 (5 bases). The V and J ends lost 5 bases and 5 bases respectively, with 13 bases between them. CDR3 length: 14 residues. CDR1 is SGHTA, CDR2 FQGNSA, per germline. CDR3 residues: CASSRDPVNNEQFF. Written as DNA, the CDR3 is TGTGCCAGCAGCCGGGATCCCGTCAACAATGAGCAGTTCTTC.

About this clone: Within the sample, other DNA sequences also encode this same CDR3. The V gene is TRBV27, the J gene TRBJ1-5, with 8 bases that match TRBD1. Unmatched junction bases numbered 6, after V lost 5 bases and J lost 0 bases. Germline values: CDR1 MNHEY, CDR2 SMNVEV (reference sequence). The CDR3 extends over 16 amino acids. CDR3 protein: CASSLTGALSNQPQHF. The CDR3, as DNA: TGTGCCAGCAGTCTGACAGGGGCCCTTAGCAATCAGCCCCAGCATTTT.

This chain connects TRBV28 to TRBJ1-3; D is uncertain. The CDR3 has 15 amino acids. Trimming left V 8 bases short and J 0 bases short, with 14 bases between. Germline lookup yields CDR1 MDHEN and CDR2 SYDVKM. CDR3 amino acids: CASGYTIYSGNTIYF. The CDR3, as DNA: TGTGCCAGCGGGTACACGATTTACTCTGGAAACACCATATATTTT.

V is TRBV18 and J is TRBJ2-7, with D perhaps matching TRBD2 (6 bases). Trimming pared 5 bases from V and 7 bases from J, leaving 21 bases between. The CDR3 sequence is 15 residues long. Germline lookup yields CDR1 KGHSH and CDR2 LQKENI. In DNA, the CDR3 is TGTGCCAGCTCATTAAAGGAACAGTCCGCGGGGGAGCAGTACTTC. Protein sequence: CASSLKEQSAGEQYF. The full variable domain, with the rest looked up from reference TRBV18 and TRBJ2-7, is NAGVMQNPRHLVRRRGQEARLRCSPMKGHSHVYWYRQLPEEGLKFMVYLQKENIIDESGMPKERFSAEFPKEGPSILRIQQVVRGDSAAYFCASSLKEQSAGEQYFGPGTRLTVT.

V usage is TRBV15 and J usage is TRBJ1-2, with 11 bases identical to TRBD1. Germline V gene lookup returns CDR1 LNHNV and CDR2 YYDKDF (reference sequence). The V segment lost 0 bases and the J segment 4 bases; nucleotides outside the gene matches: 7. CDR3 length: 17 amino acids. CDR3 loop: CATSREGPGTGGYGYTF. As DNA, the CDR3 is TGTGCCACCAGCAGAGAGGGCCCCGGGACAGGGGGCTATGGCTACACCTTC.

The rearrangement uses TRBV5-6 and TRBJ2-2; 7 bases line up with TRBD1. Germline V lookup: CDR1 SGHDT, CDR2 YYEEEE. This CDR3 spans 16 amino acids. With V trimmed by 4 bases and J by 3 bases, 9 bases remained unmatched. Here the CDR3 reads CASSPTGWGHTGELFF. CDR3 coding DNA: TGTGCCAGCAGCCCGACAGGGTGGGGTCACACCGGGGAGCTGTTTTTT.

The CDR3 loop is CASSVAGTSGGELFF. Written as DNA, the CDR3 is TGTGCCAGCAGCGTAGCCGGGACTAGCGGGGGGGAGCTGTTTTTT. The J gene is TRBJ2-2, the V gene TRBV9, with TRBD2 identical over 12 bases. V dropped 0 bases and J dropped 8; count of bases not matched to a gene: 2. Germline CDR1 and CDR2: SGDLS and YYNGEE. This CDR3 region has 15 residues. Full variable domain (rest looked up from reference TRBV9 and TRBJ2-2): DSGVTQTPKHLITATGQRVTLRCSPRSGDLSVYWYQQSLDQGLQFLIQYYNGEERAKGNILERFSAQQFPDLHSELNLSSLELGDSALYFCASSVAGTSGGELFFGEGSRLTVL.